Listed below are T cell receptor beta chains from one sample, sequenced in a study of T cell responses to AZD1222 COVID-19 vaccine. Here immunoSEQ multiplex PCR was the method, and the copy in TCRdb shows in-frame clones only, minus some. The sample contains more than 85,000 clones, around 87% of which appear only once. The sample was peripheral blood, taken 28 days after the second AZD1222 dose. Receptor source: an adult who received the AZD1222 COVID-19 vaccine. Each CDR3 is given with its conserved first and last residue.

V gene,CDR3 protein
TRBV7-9,CASSSRRGGGNYGYTF
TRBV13,CASSTNRPTYNEQFF
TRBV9,CASSVALPGLAYQETQYF
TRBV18,CASSPSTGSNYGYTF
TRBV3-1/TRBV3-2,CASSQGWSYEQYF
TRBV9,CASSSTGFNEKLFF
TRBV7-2,CASSLDRTGNTIYF
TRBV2,CASAGGGPYNSPLHF
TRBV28,CASSLGRGFEQYF
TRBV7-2,CASSGVGGGTSAGELFF
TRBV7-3,CASSSGPRGVDTQYF
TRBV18,CASSPTGTGNTEAFF